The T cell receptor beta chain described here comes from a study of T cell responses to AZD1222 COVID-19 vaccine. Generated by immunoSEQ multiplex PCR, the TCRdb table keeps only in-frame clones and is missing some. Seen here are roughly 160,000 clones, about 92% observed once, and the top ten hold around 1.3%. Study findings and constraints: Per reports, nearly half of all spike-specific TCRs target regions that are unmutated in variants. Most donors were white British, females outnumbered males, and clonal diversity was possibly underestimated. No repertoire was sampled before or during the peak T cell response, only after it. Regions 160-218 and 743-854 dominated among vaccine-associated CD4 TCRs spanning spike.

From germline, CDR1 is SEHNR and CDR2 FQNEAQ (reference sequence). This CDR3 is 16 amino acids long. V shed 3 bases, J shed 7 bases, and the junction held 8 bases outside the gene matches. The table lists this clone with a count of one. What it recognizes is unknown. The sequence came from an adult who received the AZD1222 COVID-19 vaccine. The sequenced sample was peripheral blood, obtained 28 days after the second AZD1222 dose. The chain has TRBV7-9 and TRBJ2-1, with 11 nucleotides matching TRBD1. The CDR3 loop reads CASSFPPGQGENEQFF. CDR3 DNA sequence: TGTGCCAGCAGCTTCCCCCCGGGACAGGGGGAAAATGAGCAGTTCTTC.